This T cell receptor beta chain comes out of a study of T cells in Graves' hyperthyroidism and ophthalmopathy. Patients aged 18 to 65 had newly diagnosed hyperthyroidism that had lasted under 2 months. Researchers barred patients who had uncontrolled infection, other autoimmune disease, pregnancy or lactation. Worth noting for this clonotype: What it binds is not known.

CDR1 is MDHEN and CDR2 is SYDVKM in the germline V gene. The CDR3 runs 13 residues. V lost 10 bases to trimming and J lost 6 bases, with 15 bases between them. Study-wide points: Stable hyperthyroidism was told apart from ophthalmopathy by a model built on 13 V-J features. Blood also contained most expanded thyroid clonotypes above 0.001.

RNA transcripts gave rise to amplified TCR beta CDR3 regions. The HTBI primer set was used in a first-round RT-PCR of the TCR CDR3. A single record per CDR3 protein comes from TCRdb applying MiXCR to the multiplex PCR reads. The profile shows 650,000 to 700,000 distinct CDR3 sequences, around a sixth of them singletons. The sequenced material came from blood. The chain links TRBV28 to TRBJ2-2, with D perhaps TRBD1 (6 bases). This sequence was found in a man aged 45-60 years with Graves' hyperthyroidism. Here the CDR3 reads CAISTGMAGELFF. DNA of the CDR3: TGTGCCATTTCGACAGGAATGGCCGGGGAGCTGTTTTTT.